This TCR beta chain was retrieved from a study of T-cell reconstitution after alpha-beta-depleted transplantation in children. The authors prepared the TCRbeta library with unique molecular identifiers. TCRdb ran MiXCR on the PCR reads and lists one entry per CDR3 protein. This table holds a few hundred thousand distinct CDR3 sequences, 11% found once. This CDR3 spans 15 amino acids. Germline-derived CDR1 and CDR2 are MGHDK and SYGVNS. Trimming stripped 4 bases from V and 2 bases from J, with 14 bases between. General study points: A year had passed since transplant, and T-cell counts and diversity by then came mostly from newly produced T cells. Recipient T cells and thymic progenitors that survived were the source of the high TCRbeta diversity seen at day 60 in some patients.

There are many counts of this clonotype. Its antigen remains unknown. The V and J genes are TRBV25-1 and TRBJ2-5, with TRBD1 as a possible D gene (6 bases). Here the sequenced sample was PBMCs, taken before TCRalphabeta/CD19-depleted stem cell transplant. This receptor was taken from a child in the first two years of life with acute myeloid leukemia, due to receive a stem cell transplant. The chain's CDR3 is CASSGMQGIQETQYF. The CDR3 nucleotides are TGTGCCAGCAGTGGGATGCAGGGGATACAAGAGACCCAGTACTTC.